The text below deals with one T cell receptor beta chain. Its specificity is unknown. Both 60 Vbeta primers and 13 Jbeta primers went into the PCR. Methods used by the authors: Roughly 11 million of the 80 million or so unique TCR beta chains counted in a later analysis were shared. Profiling relied on immunoSEQ multiplex PCR, and the TCRdb table lists in-frame clones only, not all of them. V and J calls and clone size come straight from that table; D and trimming were deduced from the DNA. The data hold under 200,000 clones, with roughly 80% observed a single time. This entry is derived from a study of cytomegalovirus exposure and HLA in healthy donors. Whole-study results and caveats: Solely CMV serostatus was available to characterize immune exposure. Segments of the TCR beta V type were, in most cases, productive about 87% or about 30% of the time in an earlier analysis. TRBV6-2, TRBV6-3 and some other V segments were unresolvable in 87-base-pair reads.

This CDR3 is 16 amino acids long. CDR1 PRHDT and CDR2 FYEKMQ come from the germline V gene (reference sequence). V lost 2 bases to trimming and J lost 2 bases, with 10 bases between them. This chain links TRBV13 with TRBJ2-6; possible D gene TRBD1, 5 bases. What was sequenced was PBMCs. This clonotype was sampled from a woman in her 40s in good health and CMV-seropositive. The CDR3 is CASSLQGSAGANVLTF. The CDR3 region has the DNA TGTGCCAGCAGCTTACAGGGCTCTGCTGGGGCCAACGTCCTGACTTTC. The full variable domain, in which reference TRBV13 and TRBJ2-6 provide the parts outside the CDR3, is AAGVIQSPRHLIKEKRETATLKCYPIPRHDTVYWYQQGPGQDPQFLISFYEKMQSDKGSIPDRFSAQQFSDYHSELNMSSLELGDSALYFCASSLQGSAGANVLTFGAGSRLTVL.